This is a list of T cell receptor beta chains from one sample in a study of blood T cell repertoires in COVID-19. Produced via immunoSEQ multiplex PCR; TCRdb's table is partial and in-frame only. The data hold a few hundred thousand clones, with 86% observed a single time. Sequenced sample: peripheral blood. All receptors derive from a woman in her forties or fifties with acute or convalescent COVID-19. The CDR3 runs from the conserved cysteine through the conserved F or W. Fields, in order: D gene, clone size, J gene, V gene, CDR3 DNA, CDR3 protein. D genes are given only for firm matches. Expanded clones are given a class, and other clones once, few, many or no size at all.

D gene: TRBD1
clone size: NA
J gene: TRBJ1-6
V gene: TRBV27
CDR3 DNA: TGTGCCAGCAGTTACCTTGGACAGGGAACAACTAATTCACCCCTCCACTTT
CDR3 protein: CASSYLGQGTTNSPLHF

D gene: NA
clone size: once
J gene: TRBJ2-1
V gene: TRBV1
CDR3 DNA: TGCACCAGCAGCCAGACGGGACAAATCTCCTACAATGAGCAGTTCTTC
CDR3 protein: CTSSQTGQISYNEQFF

D gene: TRBD1
clone size: NA
J gene: TRBJ2-5
V gene: TRBV6-2/TRBV6-3
CDR3 DNA: TGTGCCAGCAGCCGACAGGGACAGAAAGAGACCCAGTACTTC
CDR3 protein: CASSRQGQKETQYF

D gene: TRBD1
clone size: NA
J gene: TRBJ2-7
V gene: TRBV7-3
CDR3 DNA: TGTGCCAGCAGCTTTAGTTGGGGACAGGGGTACGAGCAGTACTTC
CDR3 protein: CASSFSWGQGYEQYF

D gene: NA
clone size: once
J gene: TRBJ1-3
V gene: TRBV5-1
CDR3 DNA: TGCGCCAGCGCTTTGGAGCGGCTCAGCTCTGGAAACACCATATATTTT
CDR3 protein: CASALERLSSGNTIYF

D gene: NA
clone size: NA
J gene: TRBJ2-7
V gene: TRBV6-2/TRBV6-3
CDR3 DNA: TGTGCCAGCAGTTACGCCGGGGGAAGCTCCTACGAGCAGTACTTC
CDR3 protein: CASSYAGGSSYEQYF

D gene: NA
clone size: NA
J gene: TRBJ2-3
V gene: TRBV5-1
CDR3 DNA: TGCGCCAGCAGATCTGGCGGGTATACAGATACGCAGTATTTT
CDR3 protein: CASRSGGYTDTQYF

D gene: NA
clone size: NA
J gene: TRBJ1-2
V gene: TRBV29-1
CDR3 DNA: TGCAGCGTTGAGACCCCCGGGTCTAACTATGGCTACACCTTC
CDR3 protein: CSVETPGSNYGYTF

D gene: NA
clone size: once
J gene: TRBJ2-1
V gene: TRBV7-2
CDR3 DNA: TGTGCCAGCAGTTCACTAGGCCCCTACAATGAGCAGTTCTTC
CDR3 protein: CASSSLGPYNEQFF

D gene: TRBD1
clone size: NA
J gene: TRBJ2-5
V gene: TRBV7-9
CDR3 DNA: TGTGCCAGCAGCCCCGGGACAGGGGCAGAGACCCAGTACTTC
CDR3 protein: CASSPGTGAETQYF

D gene: NA
clone size: NA
J gene: TRBJ2-3
V gene: TRBV24-1
CDR3 DNA: TGTGCCACCAGTGATTTGACGCGAGACACAGATACGCAGTATTTT
CDR3 protein: CATSDLTRDTDTQYF

D gene: TRBD1
clone size: NA
J gene: TRBJ2-2
V gene: TRBV18
CDR3 DNA: TGTGCCAGCTCACCACCGAGGGGACAGGGGAACACCGGGGAGCTGTTTTTT
CDR3 protein: CASSPPRGQGNTGELFF

D gene: NA
clone size: NA
J gene: TRBJ1-2
V gene: TRBV7-9
CDR3 DNA: TGTGCCAGCAGTCCCCGTGCGTCGGGATATGGCTACACCTTC
CDR3 protein: CASSPRASGYGYTF

D gene: NA
clone size: once
J gene: TRBJ1-2
V gene: TRBV19
CDR3 DNA: TGTGCCAGTAGTATGGGACACCCTAACTATGGCTACACCTTC
CDR3 protein: CASSMGHPNYGYTF

D gene: TRBD2
clone size: NA
J gene: TRBJ2-7
V gene: TRBV7-2
CDR3 DNA: TGTGCCAGCAGCTCTAGCGGCCCCTACGAGCAGTACTTC
CDR3 protein: CASSSSGPYEQYF

D gene: TRBD2
clone size: NA
J gene: TRBJ2-1
V gene: TRBV6-5
CDR3 DNA: TGTGCCAGCAGTCGGACTAGCGGGAGTCTCAATGAGCAGTTCTTC
CDR3 protein: CASSRTSGSLNEQFF